The T cell receptor beta chain under discussion was sequenced for a study of vaccination and CD4 T cells after COVID-19. On the study more broadly: Four females and six males made up the convalescents, with two Hispanic. A median of 101 days (range 35 to 161) separated diagnosis from post-COVID sampling. Whole-study findings and limits: From approximately 21 to 40, the median of SARS-CoV-2-reactive clonotypes rose without reaching significance.

This clonotype was recorded a few times. Its target is not known. Via MiXCR, TCRdb re-called the PCR reads, giving one row per CDR3 protein. Counted here are just over 35,000 distinct CDR3 sequences, 36% occurring once; the ten biggest clones make up 5.8%. V was pared by 1 base and J by 2 bases, with 10 bases between. The germline V gene has CDR1 SGHTA and CDR2 FQGNSA. The CDR3 extends over 15 amino acids. The time point is: late sampling 161 to 241 days after vaccination in a few convalescent patients. The starting material was CD4+ T cells from blood, obtained about 7 months after SARS-CoV-2 vaccination. This clonotype was sampled from a human donor who had recovered from COVID-19. The rearrangement links TRBV7-2 to TRBJ2-3; D unclear. The CDR3 nucleotides read TGTGCCAGCAGCTTAGTGGGCGGCGACACAGATACGCAGTATTTT. Translating it yields CASSLVGGDTDTQYF.